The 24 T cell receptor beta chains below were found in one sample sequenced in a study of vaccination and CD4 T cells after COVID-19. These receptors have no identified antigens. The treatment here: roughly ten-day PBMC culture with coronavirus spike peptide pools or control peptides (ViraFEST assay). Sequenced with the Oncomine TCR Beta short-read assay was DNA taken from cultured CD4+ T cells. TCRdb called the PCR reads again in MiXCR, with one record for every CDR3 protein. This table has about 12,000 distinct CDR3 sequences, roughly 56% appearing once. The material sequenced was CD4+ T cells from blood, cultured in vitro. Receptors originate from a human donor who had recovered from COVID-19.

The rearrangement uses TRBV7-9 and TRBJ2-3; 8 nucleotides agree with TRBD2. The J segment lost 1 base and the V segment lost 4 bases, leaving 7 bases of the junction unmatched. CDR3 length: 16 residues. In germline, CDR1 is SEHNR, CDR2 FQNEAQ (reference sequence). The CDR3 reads CASSYPSGGGTDTQYF. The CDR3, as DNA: TGTGCCAGCAGCTACCCCTCGGGGGGGGGCACAGATACGCAGTATTTT. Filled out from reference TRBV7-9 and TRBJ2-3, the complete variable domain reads DTGVSQNPRHKITKRGQNVTFRCDPISEHNRLYWYRQTLGQGPEFLTYFQNEAQLEKSRLLSDRFSAERPKGSFSTLEIQRTEQGDSAMYLCASSYPSGGGTDTQYFGPGTRLTVL.

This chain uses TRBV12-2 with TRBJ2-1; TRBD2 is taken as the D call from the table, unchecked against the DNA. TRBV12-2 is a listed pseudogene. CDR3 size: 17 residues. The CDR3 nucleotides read TGTGCAAGTCGCTTAGAGGGTAGCGGGCTCTCCTACAATGAGCAGTTCTTC. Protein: CASRLEGSGLSYNEQFF.

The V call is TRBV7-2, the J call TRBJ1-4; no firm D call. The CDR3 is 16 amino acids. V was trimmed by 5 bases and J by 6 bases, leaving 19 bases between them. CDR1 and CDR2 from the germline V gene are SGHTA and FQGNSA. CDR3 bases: TGTGCCAGCAGCCCGAGGGCCGGGATGATCGATGAAAAACTGTTTTTT. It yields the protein CASSPRAGMIDEKLFF.

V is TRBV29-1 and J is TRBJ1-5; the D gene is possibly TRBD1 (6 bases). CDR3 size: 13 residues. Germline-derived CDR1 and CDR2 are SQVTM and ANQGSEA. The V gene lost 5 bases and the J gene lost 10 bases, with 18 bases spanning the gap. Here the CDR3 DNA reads TGCAGCGTTCCTGACAGGCCCCTTGACCCCCAGCATTTT. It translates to CSVPDRPLDPQHF. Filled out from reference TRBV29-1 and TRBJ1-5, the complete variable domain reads SAVISQKPSRDICQRGTSLTIQCQVDSQVTMMFWYRQQPGQSLTLIATANQGSEATYESGFVIDKFPISRPNLTFSTLTVSNMSPEDSSIYLCSVPDRPLDPQHFGDGTRLSIL.

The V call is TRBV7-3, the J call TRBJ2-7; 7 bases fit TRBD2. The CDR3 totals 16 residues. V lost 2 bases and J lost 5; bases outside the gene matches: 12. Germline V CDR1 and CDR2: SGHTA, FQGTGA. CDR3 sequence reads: CASSLGVRGSGNEQYF. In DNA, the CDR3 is TGTGCCAGCAGCTTAGGGGTGCGCGGGAGCGGGAACGAGCAGTACTTC.

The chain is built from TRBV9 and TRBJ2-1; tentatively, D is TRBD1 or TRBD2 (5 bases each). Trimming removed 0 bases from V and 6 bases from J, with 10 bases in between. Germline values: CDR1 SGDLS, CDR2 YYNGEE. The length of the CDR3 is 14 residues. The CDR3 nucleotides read TGTGCCAGCAGCGTAGGTCGGGGCCGCAATGAGCAGTTCTTC. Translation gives CASSVGRGRNEQFF.

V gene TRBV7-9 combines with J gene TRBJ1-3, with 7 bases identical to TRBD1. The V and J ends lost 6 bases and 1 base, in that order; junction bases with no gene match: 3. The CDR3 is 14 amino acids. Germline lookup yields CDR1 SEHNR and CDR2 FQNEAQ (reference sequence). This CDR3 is CASSSQGSGNTIYF. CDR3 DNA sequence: TGTGCCAGCAGTTCACAGGGGTCTGGAAACACCATATATTTT.

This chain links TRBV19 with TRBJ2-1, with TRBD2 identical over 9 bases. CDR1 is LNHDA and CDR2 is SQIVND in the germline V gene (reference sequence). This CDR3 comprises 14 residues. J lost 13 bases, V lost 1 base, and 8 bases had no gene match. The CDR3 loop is CASSIATLAGFQFF. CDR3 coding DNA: TGTGCCAGTAGTATAGCCACGCTAGCGGGATTCCAGTTCTTC.

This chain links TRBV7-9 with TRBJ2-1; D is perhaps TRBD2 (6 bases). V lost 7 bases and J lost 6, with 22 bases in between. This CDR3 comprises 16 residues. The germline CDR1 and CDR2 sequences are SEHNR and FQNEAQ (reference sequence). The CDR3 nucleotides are TGTGCCAGCATTATACCGGGACTGACGGCCCCCAATGAGCAGTTCTTC. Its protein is CASIIPGLTAPNEQFF. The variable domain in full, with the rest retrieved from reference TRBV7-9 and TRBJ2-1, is DTGVSQNPRHKITKRGQNVTFRCDPISEHNRLYWYRQTLGQGPEFLTYFQNEAQLEKSRLLSDRFSAERPKGSFSTLEIQRTEQGDSAMYLCASIIPGLTAPNEQFFGPGTRLTVL.

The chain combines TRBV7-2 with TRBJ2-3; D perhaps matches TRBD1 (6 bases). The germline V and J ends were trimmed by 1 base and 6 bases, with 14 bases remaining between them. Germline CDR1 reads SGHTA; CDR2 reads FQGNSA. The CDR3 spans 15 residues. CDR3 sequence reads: CASSLGDTHFDTQYF. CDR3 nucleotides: TGTGCCAGCAGCTTAGGGGACACCCACTTCGATACGCAGTATTTT.

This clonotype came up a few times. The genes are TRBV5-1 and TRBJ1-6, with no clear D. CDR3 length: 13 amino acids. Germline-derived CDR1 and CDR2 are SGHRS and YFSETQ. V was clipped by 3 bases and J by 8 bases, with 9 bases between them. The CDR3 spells CASSSPDDSPLHF. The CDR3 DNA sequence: TGCGCCAGCAGCTCTCCCGACGATTCACCCCTCCACTTT.

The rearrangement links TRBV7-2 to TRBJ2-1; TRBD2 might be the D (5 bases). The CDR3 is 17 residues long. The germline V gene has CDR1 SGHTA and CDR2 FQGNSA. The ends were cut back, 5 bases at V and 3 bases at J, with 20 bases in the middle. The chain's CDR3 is CASSRTQTHPRYNEQFF. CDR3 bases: TGTGCCAGCAGCAGGACTCAAACCCATCCCCGCTACAATGAGCAGTTCTTC.

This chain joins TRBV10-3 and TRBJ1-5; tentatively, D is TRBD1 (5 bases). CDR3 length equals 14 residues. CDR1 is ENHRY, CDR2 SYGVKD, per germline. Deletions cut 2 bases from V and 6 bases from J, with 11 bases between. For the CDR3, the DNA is TGTGCCATCAGTGAGCTGGATCAGGGTCAGCCCCAGCATTTT. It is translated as CAISELDQGQPQHF.

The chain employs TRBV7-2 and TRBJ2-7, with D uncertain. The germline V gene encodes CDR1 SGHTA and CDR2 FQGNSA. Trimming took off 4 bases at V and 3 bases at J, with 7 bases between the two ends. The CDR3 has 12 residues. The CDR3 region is CASSWQDYEQYF. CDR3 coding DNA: TGTGCCAGCAGCTGGCAGGACTACGAGCAGTACTTC.

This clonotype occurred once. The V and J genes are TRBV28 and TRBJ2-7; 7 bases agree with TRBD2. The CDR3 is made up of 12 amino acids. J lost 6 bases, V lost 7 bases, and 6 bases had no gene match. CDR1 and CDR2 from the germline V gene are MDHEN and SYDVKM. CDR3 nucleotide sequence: TGTGCCAGCATCCGAACGGGGGGCGAGCAGTACTTC. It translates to CASIRTGGEQYF.

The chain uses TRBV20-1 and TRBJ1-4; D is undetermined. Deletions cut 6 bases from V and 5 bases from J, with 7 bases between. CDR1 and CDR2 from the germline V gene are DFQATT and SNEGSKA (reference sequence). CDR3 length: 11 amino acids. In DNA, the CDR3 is TGCAGTGCCCGACTCAATGAAAAACTGTTTTTT. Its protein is CSARLNEKLFF.

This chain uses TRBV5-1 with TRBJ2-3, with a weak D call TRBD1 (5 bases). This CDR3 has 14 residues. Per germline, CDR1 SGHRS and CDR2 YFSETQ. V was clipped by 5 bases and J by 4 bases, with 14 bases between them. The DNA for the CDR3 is TGCGCCAGCAGAAGGAGTGCAGGGTCAGATACGCAGTATTTT. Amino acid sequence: CASRRSAGSDTQYF.

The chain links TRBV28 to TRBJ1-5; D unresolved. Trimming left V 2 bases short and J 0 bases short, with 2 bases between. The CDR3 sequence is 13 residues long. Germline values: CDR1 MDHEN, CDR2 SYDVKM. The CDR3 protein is CASSLDSNQPQHF. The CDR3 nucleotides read TGTGCCAGCAGTTTAGATAGCAATCAGCCCCAGCATTTT. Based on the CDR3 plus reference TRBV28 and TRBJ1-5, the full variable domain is DVKVTQSSRYLVKRTGEKVFLECVQDMDHENMFWYRQDPGLGLRLIYFSYDVKMKEKGDIPEGYSVSREKKERFSLILESASTNQTSMYLCASSLDSNQPQHFGDGTRLSIL.

The CDR3 loop is CSARALTGTGNYGYTF. The CDR3 coding sequence is TGCAGTGCTAGAGCCTTGACCGGGACAGGGAACTATGGCTACACCTTC. The chain is built from TRBV20-1 and TRBJ1-2; 9 bases line up with TRBD1. The CDR3 sequence is 16 residues long. The trim removed 1 base at V and 2 bases at J, leaving 8 bases unmatched. The V gene's germline CDR1 is DFQATT and CDR2 SNEGSKA (reference sequence).

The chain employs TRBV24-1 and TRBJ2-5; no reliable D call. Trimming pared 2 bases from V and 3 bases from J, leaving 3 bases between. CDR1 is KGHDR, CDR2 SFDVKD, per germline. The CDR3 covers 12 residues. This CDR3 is CATSDWKETQYF. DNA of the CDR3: TGTGCCACCAGTGATTGGAAAGAGACCCAGTACTTC.

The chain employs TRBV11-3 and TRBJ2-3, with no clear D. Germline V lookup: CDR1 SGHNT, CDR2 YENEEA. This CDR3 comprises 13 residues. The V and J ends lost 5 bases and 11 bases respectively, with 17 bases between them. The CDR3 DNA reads TGTGCCAGCAGCACGGGTGTGGGTACGGTGCAGTATTTT. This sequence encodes CASSTGVGTVQYF.

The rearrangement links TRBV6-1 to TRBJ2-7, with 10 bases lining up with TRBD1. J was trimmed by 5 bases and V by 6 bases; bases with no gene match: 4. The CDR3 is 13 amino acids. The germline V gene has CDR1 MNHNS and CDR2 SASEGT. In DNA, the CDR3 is TGTGCCAGCAGCCGAGGGACAGGGGACGAGCAGTACTTC. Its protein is CASSRGTGDEQYF.

CDR3 region: CASSLASNRGEQYF. Here the CDR3 DNA reads TGTGCCAGCAGCTTAGCGTCAAACAGGGGGGAGCAGTACTTC. This chain connects TRBV7-2 to TRBJ2-7, with TRBD1 matching over 8 bases. The V gene end was trimmed by 0 bases and the J gene end by 7 bases; junction bases not matched to a gene: 5. This CDR3 region has 14 residues. Germline-derived CDR1 and CDR2 are SGHTA and FQGNSA.

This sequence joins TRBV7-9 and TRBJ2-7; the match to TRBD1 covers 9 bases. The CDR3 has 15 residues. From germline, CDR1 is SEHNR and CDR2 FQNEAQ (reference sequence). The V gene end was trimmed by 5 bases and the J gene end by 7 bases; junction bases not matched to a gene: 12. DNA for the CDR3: TGTGCCAGCAGCAGCGACAGGGGGGTGATGGGAGAGCAGTACTTC. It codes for CASSSDRGVMGEQYF.